These 21 T cell receptor beta chains share one sample of origin, sequenced in a study of shared clonotypes between healthy human individuals. Some clones are missing from TCRdb's copy, which holds only in-frame ones; the method was immunoSEQ multiplex PCR. The data contain 850,000 to 1,100,000 clones, roughly 77% of them singletons. Specimen: memory CD4+ T cells from PBMCs. Indicated subset: CD45RA-negative fraction. Receptors originate from a young man in good health. Some clones in this sample may be carry-over from other donors' samples.

V and J are TRBV6-1 and TRBJ2-3; D gene ambiguous. Germline CDR1 MNHNS, CDR2 SASEGT. Trimming took off 3 bases at V and 4 bases at J, with 17 bases between the two ends. The CDR3 has 16 residues. The CDR3 loop reads CASSDLDPVVADTQYF. The CDR3 DNA is TGTGCCAGCAGTGACCTGGACCCGGTAGTGGCAGATACGCAGTATTTT.

This clone came up a few times. This rearrangement joins TRBV30 to TRBJ1-3; 8 bases line up with TRBD1. Germline assignment: CDR1 GTSNPN and CDR2 SVGIG (reference sequence). J lost 3 bases, V lost 8 bases, and 3 bases had no gene match. There are 12 residues in the CDR3. CDR3 protein: CARGTGGNTIYF. The CDR3 DNA follows: TGTGCCCGTGGGACAGGTGGAAACACCATATATTTT.

The chain links TRBV5-4 to TRBJ1-4; D remains ambiguous. Trimming removed 1 base at V and 5 bases at J, with 3 bases between. CDR1 and CDR2 (germline): SGHNT, YYREEE (reference sequence). The CDR3 has 12 residues. CDR3 nucleotides: TGTGCCAGCAGCTTGAGAAATGAAAAACTGTTTTTT. Amino acids: CASSLRNEKLFF.

The table lists this clone with a few counts. The chain links TRBV15 to TRBJ2-5; 8 positions match TRBD1. CDR3 length: 15 amino acids. The V segment lost 2 bases and the J segment 1 base; nucleotides outside the gene matches: 3. Germline V gene sequence: CDR1 LNHNV, CDR2 YYDKDF (reference sequence). CDR3 sequence: CATSRTGQAQETQYF. As DNA, the CDR3 is TGTGCCACCAGCAGAACGGGACAGGCCCAAGAGACCCAGTACTTC.

The chain combines TRBV5-1 with TRBJ2-1; D unclear. The V gene's germline CDR1 is SGHRS and CDR2 YFSETQ. V dropped 6 bases and J dropped 6 bases, with 19 bases sitting between them. There are 15 residues in the CDR3. The CDR3 DNA sequence: TGCGCCAGCAACCCCTCGACTGGCGCCTTCAATGAGCAGTTCTTC. It specifies CASNPSTGAFNEQFF.

V usage is TRBV11-2 and J usage is TRBJ2-7; TRBD1 agrees at 8 bases. Germline V gene lookup returns CDR1 SGHAT and CDR2 FQNNGV. The V and J ends lost 4 bases and 8 bases, in that order; junction bases with no gene match: 7. This CDR3 comprises 13 residues. CDR3 in amino acids: CASSSDREGKQYF. In nucleotides, the CDR3 is TGTGCCAGCAGCTCGGACAGGGAAGGCAAGCAGTACTTC.

This clone showed up just a few times. Distinct nucleotide sequences in the sample also encode this CDR3. For the CDR3, the DNA is TGTGCCAGCAGTGGACAGGGGACCGGGGAGCTGTTTTTT. Its translation is CASSGQGTGELFF. V usage is TRBV2 and J usage is TRBJ2-2; 8 bases agree with TRBD1. Trimming removed 4 bases from V and 5 bases from J; junction bases left unmatched: 0. This CDR3 spans 13 amino acids. Per the germline V gene, CDR1 is SNHLY and CDR2 is FYNNEI.

This chain joins TRBV5-6 and TRBJ1-2, with 9 bases matching TRBD1. The CDR3 has 15 amino acids. Losses at the gene ends were 0 bases for V and 9 bases for J; bases not matched to a gene: 9. Per germline, CDR1 SGHDT and CDR2 YYEEEE. The CDR3 DNA reads TGTGCCAGCAGCTTGGGAACAGGGGGCACCTTTCGCTACACCTTC. Translation: CASSLGTGGTFRYTF.

The CDR3 nucleotides read TGTGCCAGCAGTCTGCCACCTGTGGAGACCCAGTACTTC. It translates to CASSLPPVETQYF. The chain employs TRBV28 and TRBJ2-5, with unresolved D. Germline CDR1 and CDR2: MDHEN and SYDVKM. CDR3 length: 13 amino acids. V was cut by 5 bases and J by 5 bases, with 12 bases left in between.

The chain uses TRBV5-6 and TRBJ2-5; perhaps TRBD2 as D (5 bases). V lost 3 bases, J lost 7 bases, and 13 bases lay in between. The CDR3 is made up of 13 amino acids. Germline V lookup: CDR1 SGHDT, CDR2 YYEEEE. The CDR3 reads CASSSSTGVTQYF. The CDR3 DNA follows: TGTGCCAGCAGCTCTAGTACCGGGGTGACCCAGTACTTC.

The chain has TRBV29-1 and TRBJ2-1, with D uncertain. The CDR3 extends over 12 amino acids. The V and J ends lost 6 bases and 8 bases respectively, with 14 bases between them. CDR1 and CDR2 from the germline V gene are SQVTM and ANQGSEA. The chain's CDR3 is CSVGMGLDEQFF. Here the CDR3 DNA reads TGCAGCGTCGGAATGGGCCTGGATGAGCAGTTCTTC.

This chain links TRBV5-1 with TRBJ2-7; D remains unclear. CDR1 and CDR2 from the germline V gene are SGHRS and YFSETQ. This CDR3 has 15 residues. Trimming shortened V by 5 bases and J by 0 bases, and 15 bases separated the two germline ends. The CDR3 bases are TGCGCCAGCAGGGACCTCAGGTCGAGCTCCTACGAGCAGTACTTC. As protein: CASRDLRSSSYEQYF.

This clone was observed once. This chain joins TRBV2 and TRBJ1-5; D possibly corresponds to TRBD1 (5 bases). Looked up from germline, CDR1 is SNHLY and CDR2 is FYNNEI. The CDR3 has 19 amino acids. The V end was cut by 6 bases, the J end by 0 bases, with 24 bases between. The CDR3 region has the DNA TGTGCCAGCAGCCCTCACCCTTTAGACAGTTCCCATAGCAATCAGCCCCAGCATTTT. Its protein product is CASSPHPLDSSHSNQPQHF. Drawing the rest from reference TRBV2 and TRBJ1-5, the complete variable domain is EPEVTQTPSHQVTQMGQEVILRCVPISNHLYFYWYRQILGQKVEFLVSFYNNEISEKSEIFDDQFSVERPDGSNFTLKIRSTKLEDSAMYFCASSPHPLDSSHSNQPQHFGDGTRLSIL.

The chain carries TRBV6-1 and TRBJ2-1; 12 nucleotides match TRBD2. The CDR3 contains 15 residues. Germline CDR1 reads MNHNS; CDR2 reads SASEGT. V shed 7 bases and J 3 bases; nucleotides not matched to a gene: 4. The CDR3 is CASKPGLAGYNEQFF. CDR3 in DNA: TGTGCCAGCAAACCGGGACTAGCGGGCTACAATGAGCAGTTCTTC.

V usage is TRBV7-3 and J usage is TRBJ2-2, with 8 nucleotides matching TRBD2. The CDR3 length is 16 residues. Germline V gene lookup returns CDR1 SGHTA and CDR2 FQGTGA. V lost 2 bases and J lost 0; bases outside the gene matches: 2. This CDR3 is CASSLAGGSNTGELFF. CDR3 nucleotides: TGTGCCAGCAGCTTAGCGGGAGGATCGAACACCGGGGAGCTGTTTTTT. Filled out from reference TRBV7-3 and TRBJ2-2, the complete variable domain reads GAGVSQTPSNKVTEKGKYVELRCDPISGHTALYWYRQSLGQGPEFLIYFQGTGAADDSGLPNDRFFAVRPEGSVSTLKIQRTERGDSAVYLCASSLAGGSNTGELFFGEGSRLTVL.

The chain has TRBV28 and TRBJ2-3, with D perhaps TRBD2 (6 bases). Germline CDR1 MDHEN, CDR2 SYDVKM. The V end was cut by 5 bases, the J end by 0 bases, with 18 bases between. The CDR3 spans 17 residues. As DNA, the CDR3 is TGTGCCAGCAGTCCTTCCTTCCGGAGGGCTAGCACAGATACGCAGTATTTT. Translated: CASSPSFRRASTDTQYF.

This clone was found many times. The V gene is TRBV15, the J gene TRBJ2-7, with D hard to call. The germline gives CDR1 LNHNV, CDR2 YYDKDF (reference sequence). Deletions cut 0 bases from V and 4 bases from J, with 7 bases between. This CDR3 is built from 13 residues. CDR3 protein: CATSRDARYEQYF. The CDR3 DNA reads TGTGCCACCAGCAGAGATGCCCGATACGAGCAGTACTTC.

As concerns this clone: It differs at one base from a far larger clone, so likely a read error. At the DNA level, this CDR3 is encoded by other sequences in the same sample as well. The chain is built from TRBV5-1 and TRBJ2-1; D tentatively reads TRBD1 or TRBD2 (5 bases each). Trimming removed 4 bases from V and 8 bases from J, with 16 bases in between. Germline CDR1 SGHRS, CDR2 YFSETQ. This CDR3 comprises 14 residues. CDR3 residues: CASSPGLVFHEQFF. Written as DNA, the CDR3 is TGCGCCAGCAGCCCGGGGCTAGTGTTCCATGAGCAGTTCTTC.

This clone was counted at least ten times. This sample also contains other DNA sequences that code for the same CDR3. The genes are TRBV5-1 and TRBJ1-1; no definite D call. Trimming removed 0 bases from V and 0 bases from J, with 6 bases in between. This CDR3 is built from 14 residues. CDR1 and CDR2 (germline): SGHRS, YFSETQ. The CDR3 region is CASSLDRMNTEAFF. DNA for the CDR3: TGCGCCAGCAGCTTGGATCGAATGAACACTGAAGCTTTCTTT.

The chain carries TRBV18 and TRBJ2-4, with D possibly matching TRBD2 (6 bases). V lost 2 bases, J lost 7 bases, and 9 bases lay in between. Germline V lookup: CDR1 KGHSH, CDR2 LQKENI. The CDR3 contains 13 residues. The CDR3 here is CASSPSEGNIQYF. The CDR3 nucleotides read TGTGCCAGCTCACCATCGGAGGGGAACATTCAGTACTTC. Looking up the rest from reference TRBV18 and TRBJ2-4 gives the full variable domain: NAGVMQNPRHLVRRRGQEARLRCSPMKGHSHVYWYRQLPEEGLKFMVYLQKENIIDESGMPKERFSAEFPKEGPSILRIQQVVRGDSAAYFCASSPSEGNIQYFGAGTRLSVL.

This chain connects TRBV6-1 to TRBJ1-2; the D gene is possibly TRBD1 (5 bases). This CDR3 has 14 amino acids. The germline gives CDR1 MNHNS, CDR2 SASEGT. Trimming cost V 0 bases and J 3 bases, with 8 bases left between them. CDR3 bases: TGTGCCAGCAGTGAAGCCTGGGGGGACTATGGCTACACCTTC. It translates to CASSEAWGDYGYTF.